Shown below are 25 T cell receptor beta chains from a single sample sequenced in a study of T cell responses to AZD1222 COVID-19 vaccine. Here immunoSEQ multiplex PCR was the method, and the copy in TCRdb shows in-frame clones only, minus some. In the table there are 150,000 to 200,000 clones, about 88% of which are singletons. The sequences come from peripheral blood, collected 28 days after the second AZD1222 dose. These receptors all stem from an adult who received the AZD1222 COVID-19 vaccine.

The chain couples TRBV7-9 to TRBJ1-4; D is unclear. Germline V CDR1 and CDR2: SEHNR, FQNEAQ (reference sequence). The V and J ends lost 4 bases and 3 bases respectively, with 9 bases between them. The CDR3 consists of 14 residues. CDR3 bases: TGTGCCAGCAGCTCCGTAGGTGCTAATGAAAAACTGTTTTTT. Protein product: CASSSVGANEKLFF.

This rearrangement joins TRBV7-2 to TRBJ1-3; D perhaps matches TRBD1 (5 bases). Germline-derived CDR1 and CDR2 are SGHTA and FQGNSA. This CDR3 is 17 amino acids long. Between the trimmed V and J ends, which lost 4 bases and 0 bases, there was a span of 16 bases. CDR3 sequence: CASSSPPGSSSGNTIYF. Written as DNA, the CDR3 is TGTGCCAGCAGCTCCCCCCCAGGGTCCTCCTCTGGAAACACCATATATTTT. The full variable domain, completed using reference TRBV7-2 and TRBJ1-3, is GAGVSQSPSNKVTEKGKDVELRCDPISGHTALYWYRQSLGQGLEFLIYFQGNSAPDKSGLPSDRFSAERTGGSVSTLTIQRTQQEDSAVYLCASSSPPGSSSGNTIYFGEGSWLTVV.

V gene TRBV7-2 combines with J gene TRBJ1-1; D gene ambiguous. The CDR3 runs to 12 residues. The V gene's germline CDR1 is SGHTA and CDR2 FQGNSA. With 1 base removed from V and 3 bases from J, the gap between germline ends came to 3 bases. As DNA, the CDR3 is TGTGCCAGCAGCTTAGATTACACTGAAGCTTTCTTT. The encoded protein is CASSLDYTEAFF.

The rearrangement links TRBV6-5 to TRBJ2-5; TRBD1 matches 8 bases. This CDR3 is built from 15 residues. J was trimmed by 4 bases and V by 4 bases; bases with no gene match: 8. CDR1 and CDR2 (germline): MNHEY, SVGAGI. The CDR3 DNA sequence: TGTGCCAGCAGTTTGACAGGGGATAAGGTAGAGACCCAGTACTTC. Its translation is CASSLTGDKVETQYF.

The chain couples TRBV5-1 to TRBJ1-4; D gene ambiguous. V gave up 0 bases and J gave up 7 bases, with 7 bases separating them. From germline, CDR1 is SGHRS and CDR2 YFSETQ. The CDR3 length is 13 residues. In nucleotides, the CDR3 is TGCGCCAGCAGCTTGGCGGGTGGTGAAAAACTGTTTTTT. Its protein is CASSLAGGEKLFF.

This chain joins TRBV19 and TRBJ2-7; TRBD1 matches at 7 bases. V dropped 4 bases and J dropped 0; count of bases not matched to a gene: 6. The CDR3 sequence is 15 residues long. CDR1 LNHDA and CDR2 SQIVND come from the germline V gene (reference sequence). CDR3 sequence (DNA): TGTGCCAGTAGTACCCCAGGGGGACCCTCCTACGAGCAGTACTTC. This translates into CASSTPGGPSYEQYF.

The V gene is TRBV6-5, the J gene TRBJ1-1; no definite D call. Germline V gene data show CDR1 as MNHEY and CDR2 as SVGAGI. The CDR3 loop spans 13 amino acids. The germline V and J ends were trimmed by 2 bases and 6 bases, with 10 bases remaining between them. CDR3 in DNA: TGTGCCAGCAGTTACGGGTCGGACGCTGAAGCTTTCTTT. Protein product: CASSYGSDAEAFF.

This chain connects TRBV2 to TRBJ2-7; the D is unclear. Trimming cost V 0 bases and J 6 bases, with 15 bases left between them. Germline assignment: CDR1 SNHLY and CDR2 FYNNEI. This CDR3 has 15 amino acids. CDR3 sequence: CASSEAGSVPGEQYF. CDR3 in DNA: TGTGCCAGCAGTGAAGCGGGATCGGTTCCCGGCGAGCAGTACTTC.

The chain recombines TRBV5-3 with TRBJ2-7, with D perhaps TRBD2 (6 bases). TRBV5-3 is treated as an ORF (open reading frame) with a function not yet certain. The CDR3 spans 13 residues. V dropped 4 bases and J dropped 5 bases, with 13 bases sitting between them. CDR3 bases: TGTGCCAGAAGCCTCACGGGGGAGGACGAGCAGTACTTC. Its translation: CARSLTGEDEQYF.

This sequence joins TRBV28 and TRBJ2-7; 8 bases match TRBD1. The trim removed 6 bases at V and 5 bases at J, leaving 12 bases unmatched. Germline V gives CDR1 MDHEN, CDR2 SYDVKM. This CDR3 contains 15 residues. The CDR3 sequence is CASRSAAQGADEQYF. DNA of the CDR3: TGTGCCAGCAGGTCCGCCGCCCAGGGGGCTGACGAGCAGTACTTC.

The V gene is TRBV11-2, the J gene TRBJ2-1; D ambiguous. The germline CDR1 and CDR2 sequences are SGHAT and FQNNGV. V was pared by 5 bases and J by 3 bases, with 11 bases between. The CDR3 covers 14 residues. This CDR3 is CASSPRANYNEQFF. The CDR3 nucleotides are TGTGCCAGCAGCCCCCGGGCGAACTACAATGAGCAGTTCTTC.

The sample holds a few counts of this clone. The V call is TRBV20-1, the J call TRBJ2-7, with 8 bases that match TRBD1. J gave up 4 bases and V 3 bases, and 8 bases lay outside the gene matches. CDR3 size: 14 residues. Germline V CDR1 and CDR2: DFQATT, SNEGSKA (reference sequence). The CDR3 protein is CSASRGQGAYEQYF. For the CDR3, the DNA is TGCAGTGCTAGTCGTGGACAGGGTGCATACGAGCAGTACTTC.

This rearrangement joins TRBV7-2 to TRBJ2-7, with 8 positions matching TRBD1. Looked up from germline, CDR1 is SGHTA and CDR2 is FQGNSA. The CDR3 covers 12 residues. J gave up 4 bases and V 6 bases, and 2 bases lay outside the gene matches. The CDR3 sequence: CASRRQGYEQYF. CDR3 nucleotide sequence: TGTGCCAGCAGAAGACAGGGGTACGAGCAGTACTTC. The full variable domain, in which reference TRBV7-2 and TRBJ2-7 provide the parts outside the CDR3, is GAGVSQSPSNKVTEKGKDVELRCDPISGHTALYWYRQSLGQGLEFLIYFQGNSAPDKSGLPSDRFSAERTGGSVSTLTIQRTQQEDSAVYLCASRRQGYEQYFGPGTRLTVT.

The J gene is TRBJ2-7, the V gene TRBV28; 7 bases map to TRBD1. J was trimmed by 1 base and V by 4 bases; bases with no gene match: 19. This CDR3 contains 19 residues. The germline V gene has CDR1 MDHEN and CDR2 SYDVKM. Here the CDR3 DNA reads TGTGCCAGCAGTTCCACGTGGGGCTACCCGGGACAGTTATCCTACGAGCAGTACTTC. Protein product: CASSSTWGYPGQLSYEQYF. The whole variable domain, remainder taken from reference TRBV28 and TRBJ2-7, is DVKVTQSSRYLVKRTGEKVFLECVQDMDHENMFWYRQDPGLGLRLIYFSYDVKMKEKGDIPEGYSVSREKKERFSLILESASTNQTSMYLCASSSTWGYPGQLSYEQYFGPGTRLTVT.

The rearrangement uses TRBV19 and TRBJ2-7; D unresolved. The V gene lost 1 base and the J gene lost 4 bases, with 2 bases spanning the gap. From germline, CDR1 is LNHDA and CDR2 SQIVND (reference sequence). The CDR3 is made up of 11 amino acids. The CDR3 protein is CASSIGYEQYF. CDR3 in DNA: TGTGCCAGTAGTATAGGATACGAGCAGTACTTC.

The CDR3 DNA is TGTGCCAGCCATCCGTGGTCTCCTGGGAATGAGCAGTTCTTC. Translation: CASHPWSPGNEQFF. The J gene is TRBJ2-1, the V gene TRBV5-4; D remains unclear. V lost 7 bases and J 7 bases, leaving 18 bases between the germline ends. The CDR3 has 14 amino acids. CDR1 and CDR2 (germline): SGHNT, YYREEE (reference sequence).

The chain employs TRBV9 and TRBJ2-7; TRBD2 might be the D (6 bases). The ends were cut back, 0 bases at V and 1 base at J, with 11 bases in the middle. Germline lookup yields CDR1 SGDLS and CDR2 YYNGEE. This CDR3 has 15 amino acids. The CDR3 here is CASSVGQRASYEQYF. The DNA of the CDR3 is TGTGCCAGCAGCGTAGGTCAGCGGGCTTCCTACGAGCAGTACTTC.

The chain links TRBV28 to TRBJ1-2, with D possibly being TRBD1 (6 bases). This CDR3 region has 13 residues. V was shortened by 8 bases and J by 3 bases, with 13 bases between the two germline ends. CDR1 is MDHEN and CDR2 is SYDVKM in the germline V gene. CDR3 amino acids: CASQGNGDYGYTF. The CDR3 nucleotides read TGTGCCAGCCAGGGGAACGGAGACTATGGCTACACCTTC.

This rearrangement joins TRBV27 to TRBJ1-2; no clear D. CDR3 size: 15 residues. The V gene lost 5 bases and the J gene lost 2 bases, with 15 bases spanning the gap. Germline V gene data show CDR1 as MNHEY and CDR2 as SMNVEV (reference sequence). CDR3 DNA: TGTGCCAGCAGTCTCCTCCCCCCGGGGAACTATGGCTACACCTTC. Its translation is CASSLLPPGNYGYTF.

The chain recombines TRBV18 with TRBJ2-1, with 12 positions matching TRBD2. Germline values: CDR1 KGHSH, CDR2 LQKENI. The CDR3 extends over 18 amino acids. Trimming removed 5 bases from V and 1 base from J; junction bases left unmatched: 9. This CDR3 reads CASSSSTGLAGSYNEQFF. The CDR3 DNA reads as TGTGCCAGCTCATCATCCACAGGACTAGCGGGGTCCTACAATGAGCAGTTCTTC.

The chain uses TRBV12-3 or TRBV12-4 and TRBJ2-7, with D hard to call. The length of the CDR3 is 12 residues. Trimming cost V 7 bases and J 3 bases, with 10 bases left between them. CDR3 in DNA: TGTGCCAGCACCCGGCCGGGCTACGAGCAGTACTTC. This sequence encodes CASTRPGYEQYF.

The chain uses TRBV19 and TRBJ2-5; tentatively, D is TRBD1 (6 bases). Germline V gives CDR1 LNHDA, CDR2 SQIVND (reference sequence). The V gene lost 6 bases and the J gene lost 0 bases, with 11 bases spanning the gap. This CDR3 comprises 14 residues. Here the CDR3 reads CASRPRGNQETQYF. In DNA form, the CDR3 reads TGTGCCAGTAGGCCTAGGGGGAACCAAGAGACCCAGTACTTC.

The chain carries TRBV6-2 or TRBV6-3 and TRBJ2-7, with TRBD1 matching over 7 bases. The CDR3 runs to 16 residues. The germline V gene encodes CDR1 MNHEY and CDR2 SVGEGT. V dropped 4 bases and J dropped 1; count of bases not matched to a gene: 10. The CDR3 bases are TGTGCCAGCAGTTCCCCGGACAGGACGGGTTCCTACGAGCAGTACTTC. Its protein is CASSSPDRTGSYEQYF.

The table lists this clone with a count of one. This chain uses TRBV7-2 with TRBJ1-2; 9 nucleotides line up with TRBD1. Germline loops: CDR1 SGHTA, CDR2 FQGNSA. After removal of 5 bases from V and 7 bases from J, the junction contained 5 bases not matched to a gene. This CDR3 has 13 amino acids. In nucleotides, the CDR3 is TGTGCCAGCAGCACCGGGACAGGGCTTGGCTACACCTTC. Translated: CASSTGTGLGYTF.

The genes are TRBV12-3 or TRBV12-4 and TRBJ1-2, with a tentative D call TRBD1 (5 bases). V lost 3 bases and J lost 7, with 9 bases in between. The CDR3 covers 12 residues. Here the CDR3 reads CASSFGGGGYTF. For the CDR3, the DNA is TGTGCCAGCAGTTTTGGGGGTGGTGGCTACACCTTC.